These T cell receptor beta chains were read from a single sample in a study of cytomegalovirus exposure and HLA in healthy donors. Some clones are missing from TCRdb's copy, which holds only in-frame ones; the method was immunoSEQ multiplex PCR. The sample consists of 150,000 to 200,000 clones, around 77% of them appearing once. Sequenced: PBMCs. The receptors derive from a woman between 40 and 50 years old in good health and CMV-seronegative. Both conserved end residues are part of each CDR3. Fields, in order: D gene, clone size, J gene, V gene, CDR3 protein, CDR3 DNA. The D gene is left open where the match is weak. Only part of the rows carry a size: once, few, many, or a class if the clone is expanded.

.,.,TRBJ1-1,TRBV30,CAWSVRQNTEAFF,TGTGCCTGGAGTGTCCGACAGAACACTGAAGCTTTCTTT
TRBD2,.,TRBJ2-3,TRBV6-1,CASSVAQWREVTDTQYF,TGTGCCAGCAGTGTAGCGCAATGGCGGGAGGTCACAGATACGCAGTATTTT
TRBD1,.,TRBJ2-1,TRBV30,CAWSGTGGSEQFF,TGTGCCTGGAGTGGCACAGGGGGCTCTGAGCAGTTCTTC
TRBD1,.,TRBJ1-3,TRBV15,CATSRGLIGQGENTIYF,TGTGCCACCAGCAGAGGGCTAATTGGACAGGGAGAAAACACCATATATTTT
TRBD2,.,TRBJ2-1,TRBV7-6,CASSPRVGLAVNEQFF,TGTGCCAGCAGCCCCCGGGTGGGACTAGCGGTCAATGAGCAGTTCTTC
.,.,TRBJ2-1,TRBV7-6,CASSLGGGGTNEQFF,TGTGCCAGCAGCTTAGGTGGGGGAGGAACGAATGAGCAGTTCTTC
.,.,TRBJ1-1,TRBV5-5,CASSLRQNTEAFF,TGTGCCAGCAGCTTGAGACAGAACACTGAAGCTTTCTTT
.,.,TRBJ1-1,TRBV27,CASSLRRAQGTEAFF,TGTGCCAGCAGTTTAAGGAGGGCTCAAGGCACTGAAGCTTTCTTT
TRBD1,.,TRBJ2-2,TRBV18,CASSPLDRGNTGELFF,TGTGCCAGCTCACCCCTGGACAGGGGGAACACCGGGGAGCTGTTTTTT
TRBD2,.,TRBJ2-1,TRBV30,CAWSVGSGSFNEQFF,TGTGCCTGGAGTGTAGGTAGCGGGTCTTTCAATGAGCAGTTCTTC
TRBD2,few,TRBJ2-7,TRBV5-1,CASSPDSGRGNEQYF,TGCGCCAGCAGCCCGGACAGCGGGAGGGGGAACGAGCAGTACTTC
.,.,TRBJ2-2,TRBV27,CASRQVLNTGELFF,TGTGCCAGCAGACAGGTATTGAACACCGGGGAGCTGTTTTTT
TRBD2,.,TRBJ2-7,TRBV5-1,CASSLVSSGKDEQYF,TGCGCCAGCAGCTTGGTTTCTAGCGGGAAAGATGAGCAGTACTTC
.,.,TRBJ2-5,TRBV6-6,CASSGRLDEETQYF,TGTGCCAGCAGCGGAAGACTTGATGAAGAGACCCAGTACTTC
TRBD1,.,TRBJ1-2,TRBV6-1,CASSDVPGQGNYGYTF,TGTGCCAGCAGTGACGTCCCGGGACAGGGAAACTATGGCTACACCTTC
.,.,TRBJ2-1,TRBV7-9,CASSLASAINEQFF,TGTGCCAGCAGCTTGGCCAGCGCAATCAATGAGCAGTTCTTC
.,.,TRBJ1-2,TRBV27,CASSRDSNYGYTF,TGTGCCAGCAGTCGAGACAGTAACTATGGCTACACCTTC
.,.,TRBJ2-7,TRBV6-5,CASSYGRAYEQYF,TGTGCCAGCAGTTACGGTCGGGCCTACGAGCAGTACTTC
.,.,TRBJ1-5,TRBV7-9,CASSLGGLSNQPQHF,TGTGCCAGCAGCTTAGGCGGCCTTAGCAATCAGCCCCAGCATTTT
.,.,TRBJ2-7,TRBV12-2,CASRLATSGREEQYF,TGTGCAAGTCGCTTAGCGACTAGCGGGAGGGAAGAGCAGTACTTC
.,.,TRBJ2-4,TRBV5-4,CASSSGAAKNIQYF,TGTGCCAGCAGCTCAGGGGCGGCCAAAAACATTCAGTACTTC
TRBD1,.,TRBJ2-7,TRBV19,CASSPRTGAGNWYEQYF,TGTGCCAGTAGTCCACGGACAGGGGCGGGTAATTGGTACGAGCAGTACTTC
TRBD1,.,TRBJ1-3,TRBV5-6,CASTRGDRGYPSTGNTIYF,TGTGCCAGCACCCGAGGGGACAGGGGCTACCCTTCGACTGGAAACACCATATATTTT
.,.,TRBJ2-5,TRBV30,CASSPAGETQYF,TGTGCCTCGTCGCCAGCGGGAGAGACCCAGTACTTC
TRBD1,.,TRBJ1-1,TRBV29-1,CSVGDREGSPSHQLMNTEAFF,TGCAGCGTTGGGGACAGGGAGGGTTCTCCTTCCCACCAACTCATGAACACTGAAGCTTTCTTT
TRBD1,.,TRBJ1-1,TRBV6-1,CASSRQGGEAFF,TGTGCCAGCAGTAGGCAGGGGGGCGAAGCTTTCTTT
TRBD1,few,TRBJ2-7,TRBV5-6,CASSAPGQPYEQYF,TGTGCCAGCAGCGCCCCGGGACAGCCCTACGAGCAGTACTTC
TRBD2,.,TRBJ2-3,TRBV11-2,CASSFRGGTDTQYF,TGTGCCAGCAGCTTTCGGGGGGGCACAGATACGCAGTATTTT
.,.,TRBJ2-3,TRBV6-1,CASRQQGTDTQYF,TGTGCCAGCAGACAACAGGGAACAGATACGCAGTATTTT
.,.,TRBJ2-5,TRBV12-5,CASGPPRGQRTQYF,TGTGCTAGTGGTCCCCCTCGGGGACAACGGACCCAGTACTTC
.,.,TRBJ2-1,TRBV7-3,CASSLGARYGNEQFF,TGTGCCAGCAGCTTAGGGGCTAGATACGGCAATGAGCAGTTCTTC
.,.,TRBJ2-3,TRBV2,CASSETGTDTQYF,TGTGCCAGCAGTGAAACGGGTACAGATACGCAGTATTTT
.,.,TRBJ2-2,TRBV21-1,CASSSGAWVIDTGELFF,TGTGCCAGCAGCTCCGGAGCTTGGGTTATTGACACCGGGGAGCTGTTTTTT
.,.,TRBJ1-5,TRBV19,CAAGLAINQPQHF,TGTGCCGCGGGACTGGCGATAAATCAGCCCCAGCATTTT
.,.,TRBJ1-5,TRBV19,CASSMSPNPNQPQHF,TGTGCCAGTAGTATGAGTCCTAATCCTAATCAGCCCCAGCATTTT
.,.,TRBJ1-5,TRBV19,CASSIDLMDSRGHQPQHF,TGTGCCAGTAGTATAGATCTGATGGACAGCAGAGGTCATCAGCCCCAGCATTTT
TRBD2,.,TRBJ2-2,TRBV5-8,CASSPLLSGITGELFF,TGTGCCAGCAGCCCCCTACTTAGCGGGATCACCGGGGAGCTGTTTTTT
TRBD1,.,TRBJ1-5,TRBV2,CASSPDRSDQPQHF,TGTGCCAGCAGTCCGGACAGGTCCGATCAGCCCCAGCATTTT
.,.,TRBJ2-7,TRBV6-1,CASSELLFSYEQYF,TGTGCCAGCAGTGAATTACTATTCTCCTACGAGCAGTACTTC
TRBD1,once,TRBJ2-7,TRBV6-1,CATRGDRGTYEQYF,TGTGCCACCCGCGGGGACAGGGGGACCTACGAGCAGTACTTC
.,.,TRBJ2-1,TRBV7-9,CASSPTLSSYNEQFF,TGTGCCAGCAGCCCCACCCTGAGCTCCTACAATGAGCAGTTCTTC
.,.,TRBJ1-2,TRBV7-9,CASSLDLASGGYTF,TGTGCCAGCAGCTTAGATCTTGCCTCGGGTGGCTACACCTTC
.,.,TRBJ1-1,TRBV6-1,CASSEVDSRNTEAFF,TGTGCCAGCAGTGAAGTGGACAGCAGGAACACTGAAGCTTTCTTT
TRBD2,.,TRBJ2-5,TRBV7-3,CASSLGSSGSGQETQYF,TGTGCCAGCAGCTTGGGTTCAAGCGGGAGTGGGCAAGAGACCCAGTACTTC
.,.,TRBJ1-2,TRBV21-1,CASSKGGLSGGYTF,TGTGCCAGCAGCAAAGGCGGACTCAGCGGTGGCTACACCTTC
.,few,TRBJ1-4,TRBV2,CASRNTGAANEKLFF,TGTGCCAGCAGGAACACAGGCGCAGCTAATGAAAAACTGTTTTTT
TRBD1,.,TRBJ2-7,TRBV5-4,CASSLSPDRGAYEQYF,TGTGCCAGCAGCTTGTCCCCGGACAGGGGGGCGTACGAGCAGTACTTC
TRBD2,.,TRBJ2-3,TRBV30,CAWGPTGTSGRGGTDTQYF,TGTGCCTGGGGCCCCACCGGGACTAGCGGGAGAGGAGGCACAGATACGCAGTATTTT
.,once,TRBJ2-3,TRBV9,CASSPGLTNTDTQYF,TGTGCCAGCAGCCCCGGGTTGACTAACACAGATACGCAGTATTTT
.,few,TRBJ1-1,TRBV6-6,CASSYGGARMNTEAFF,TGTGCCAGCAGTTACGGGGGGGCACGGATGAACACTGAAGCTTTCTTT
TRBD1,.,TRBJ1-2,TRBV6-5,CASSPGTGGHYGYTF,TGTGCCAGCAGTCCCGGGACAGGGGGGCACTATGGCTACACCTTC
TRBD2,.,TRBJ2-7,TRBV5-4,CASSAGTSATYEQYF,TGTGCCAGCAGCGCTGGGACTAGCGCCACCTACGAGCAGTACTTC
TRBD2,once,TRBJ2-2,TRBV4-1,CASSPGGSGRKGTGELFF,TGCGCCAGCAGCCCAGGGGGTAGCGGGAGAAAGGGCACCGGGGAGCTGTTTTTT